The entry below describes one TCR beta chain. Its antigen is not known. This CDR3 region has 14 residues. Germline assignment: CDR1 LGHDT and CDR2 YNNKEL (reference sequence). V lost 3 bases, J lost 2 bases, and 10 bases lay in between. These data belong to a study of identical twins. Overall study results and limits: Out-of-frame TCR alpha sharing observed in monozygotic twins exceeded model estimates.

TCRdb independently ran MiXCR on the 5' RACE reads; one entry per CDR3 protein. The repertoire has 400,000 to 500,000 distinct CDR3 sequences, around a sixth of them found once; the top ten carry roughly 12%. The chain couples TRBV3-1 to TRBJ2-5, with D tentatively TRBD1 (6 bases). This TCR was sampled from a man aged 45-65 years in good health. Sequenced sample: naive T cells sorted from blood. CDR3 DNA sequence: TGTGCCAGCAGCCAGTTGGACAGTCAAGAGACCCAGTACTTC. Protein sequence: CASSQLDSQETQYF.